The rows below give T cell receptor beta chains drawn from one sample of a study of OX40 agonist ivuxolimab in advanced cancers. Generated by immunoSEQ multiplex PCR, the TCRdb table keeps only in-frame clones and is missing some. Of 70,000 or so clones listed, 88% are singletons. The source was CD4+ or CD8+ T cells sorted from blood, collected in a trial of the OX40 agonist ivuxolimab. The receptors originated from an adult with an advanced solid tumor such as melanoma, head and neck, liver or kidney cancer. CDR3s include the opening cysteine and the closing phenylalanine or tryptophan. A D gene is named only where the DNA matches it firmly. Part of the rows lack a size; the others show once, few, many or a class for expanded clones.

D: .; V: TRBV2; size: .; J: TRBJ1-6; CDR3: CASSEDQGNYNSPLHF; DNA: TGTGCCAGCAGTGAAGATCAGGGAAACTATAATTCACCCCTCCACTTT
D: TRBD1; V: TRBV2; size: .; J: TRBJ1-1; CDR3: CASKSMGQKNTEAFF; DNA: TGTGCCAGCAAGTCAATGGGACAGAAGAACACTGAAGCTTTCTTT
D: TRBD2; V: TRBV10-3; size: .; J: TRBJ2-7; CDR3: CAIRGTSGGARDEQYF; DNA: TGTGCCATCAGAGGGACTAGCGGGGGGGCTCGGGACGAGCAGTACTTC
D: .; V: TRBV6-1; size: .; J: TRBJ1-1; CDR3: CASSDRIMNTEAFF; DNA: TGTGCCAGCAGTGACAGGATCATGAACACTGAAGCTTTCTTT
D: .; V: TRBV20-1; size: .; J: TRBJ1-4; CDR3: CSARGQEKLFF; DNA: TGCAGTGCACGCGGCCAGGAAAAACTGTTTTTT
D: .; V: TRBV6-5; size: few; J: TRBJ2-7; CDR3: CASSLGQESYEQYF; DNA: TGTGCCAGCAGTTTAGGTCAGGAAAGCTACGAGCAGTACTTC
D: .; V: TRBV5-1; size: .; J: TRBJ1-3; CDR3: CASSSGYPGNTIYF; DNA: TGCGCCAGCAGCTCCGGGTACCCTGGAAACACCATATATTTT
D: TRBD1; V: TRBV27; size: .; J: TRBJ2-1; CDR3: CASLRQGSYNEQFF; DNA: TGTGCCAGCCTCCGACAGGGATCATACAATGAGCAGTTCTTC
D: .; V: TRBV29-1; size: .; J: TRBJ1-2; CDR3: CSVASNYGYTF; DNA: TGCAGCGTTGCCTCTAACTATGGCTACACCTTC
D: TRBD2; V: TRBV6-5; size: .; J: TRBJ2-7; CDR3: CASSYSRGGASEQYF; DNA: TGTGCCAGCAGTTACTCCCGCGGGGGGGCATCCGAGCAGTACTTC
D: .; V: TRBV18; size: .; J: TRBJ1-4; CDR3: CASSPSDIATNEKLFF; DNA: TGTGCCAGCTCACCGTCCGATATTGCAACTAATGAAAAACTGTTTTTT
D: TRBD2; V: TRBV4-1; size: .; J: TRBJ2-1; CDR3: CASSQDRNSGVNEQFF; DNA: TGCGCCAGCAGCCAAGATCGGAATAGCGGGGTCAATGAGCAGTTCTTC
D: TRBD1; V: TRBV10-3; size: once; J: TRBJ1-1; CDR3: CAITQTGSPTEAFF; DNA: TGTGCCATCACCCAGACAGGGTCGCCCACTGAAGCTTTCTTT
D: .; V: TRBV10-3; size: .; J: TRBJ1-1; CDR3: CAISDSGPRAEAFF; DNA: TGTGCCATCAGTGATTCGGGGCCGCGAGCTGAAGCTTTCTTT
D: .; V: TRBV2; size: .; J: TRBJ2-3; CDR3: CASSSLRGDTDTQYF; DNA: TGTGCCAGCAGTTCTTTGAGGGGGGACACAGATACGCAGTATTTT
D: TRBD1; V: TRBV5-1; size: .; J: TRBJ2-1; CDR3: CASSAADRGEFYNEQFF; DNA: TGCGCCAGCAGCGCGGCTGACAGGGGAGAATTCTACAATGAGCAGTTCTTC
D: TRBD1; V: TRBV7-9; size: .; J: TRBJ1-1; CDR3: CASRTGGTNTEAFF; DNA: TGTGCCAGCAGAACAGGGGGGACCAACACTGAAGCTTTCTTT
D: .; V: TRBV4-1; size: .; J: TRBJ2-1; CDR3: CASSWGAQRTYNEQFF; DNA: TGCGCCAGCAGCTGGGGTGCGCAGAGGACTTACAATGAGCAGTTCTTC
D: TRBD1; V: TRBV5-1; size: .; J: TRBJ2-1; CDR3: CASSLVTGGRYNEQFF; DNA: TGCGCCAGCAGCTTGGTGACAGGGGGCAGGTACAATGAGCAGTTCTTC
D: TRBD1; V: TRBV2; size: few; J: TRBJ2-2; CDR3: CASRRTGSGELFF; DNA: TGTGCCAGCAGAAGGACAGGGTCCGGGGAGCTGTTTTTT
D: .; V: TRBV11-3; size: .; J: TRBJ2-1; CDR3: CASSQFTAPNEQFF; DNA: TGTGCCAGCAGCCAGTTCACCGCACCCAATGAGCAGTTCTTC
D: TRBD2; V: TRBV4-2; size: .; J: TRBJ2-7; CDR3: CASSPGGDEQYF; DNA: TGTGCCAGCAGCCCGGGGGGGGACGAGCAGTACTTC
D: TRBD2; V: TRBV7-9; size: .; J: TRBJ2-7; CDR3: CASSGRTSGSGVTGYEQYF; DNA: TGTGCCAGCAGCGGTCGGACTAGCGGGAGTGGTGTCACCGGTTACGAGCAGTACTTC
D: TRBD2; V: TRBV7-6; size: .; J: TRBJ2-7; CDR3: CASSLGESGRGEQYF; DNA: TGTGCCAGCAGCTTAGGAGAGAGCGGGAGGGGCGAGCAGTACTTC
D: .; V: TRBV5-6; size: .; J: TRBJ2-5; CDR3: CASSLLVTVQETQYF; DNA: TGTGCCAGCAGCTTGCTCGTAACAGTCCAAGAGACCCAGTACTTC
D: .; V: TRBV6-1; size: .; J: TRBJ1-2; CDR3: CASSEREGYGYTF; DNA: TGTGCCAGCAGTGAACGAGAGGGGTATGGCTACACCTTC
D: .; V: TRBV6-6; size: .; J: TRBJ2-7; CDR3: CASSYSRIYEQYF; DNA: TGTGCCAGCAGTTACTCTAGAATCTACGAGCAGTACTTC
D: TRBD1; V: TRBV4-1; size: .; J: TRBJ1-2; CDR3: CASSQAGGVYGYTF; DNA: TGCGCCAGCAGCCAAGCAGGGGGCGTTTATGGCTACACCTTC
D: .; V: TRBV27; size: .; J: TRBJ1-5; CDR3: CASSWAPDSNQPQHF; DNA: TGTGCCAGCAGTTGGGCGCCGGATTCGAATCAGCCCCAGCATTTT
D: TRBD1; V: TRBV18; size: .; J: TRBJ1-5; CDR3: CASSPTGGSNQPQHF; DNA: TGTGCCAGCTCACCCACAGGGGGGAGCAATCAGCCCCAGCATTTT
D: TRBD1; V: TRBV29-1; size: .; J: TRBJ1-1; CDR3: CSVGNWDREAFF; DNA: TGCAGCGTTGGGAATTGGGACAGGGAAGCTTTCTTT
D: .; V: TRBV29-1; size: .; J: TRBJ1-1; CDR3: CSVGDFEAFF; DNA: TGCAGCGTTGGGGACTTTGAAGCTTTCTTT
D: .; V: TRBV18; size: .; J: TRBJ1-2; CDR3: CASSPGREGYTF; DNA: TGTGCCAGCTCACCGGGGAGAGAAGGCTACACCTTC
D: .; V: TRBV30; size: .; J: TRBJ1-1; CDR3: CAWSAQSEAFF; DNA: TGTGCCTGGAGTGCCCAAAGTGAAGCTTTCTTT
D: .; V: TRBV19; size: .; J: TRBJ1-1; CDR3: CASSEHSPARAEAFF; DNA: TGTGCCAGTAGTGAGCACAGCCCCGCGCGGGCTGAAGCTTTCTTT
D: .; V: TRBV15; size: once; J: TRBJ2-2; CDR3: CATRGRTGELFF; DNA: TGTGCCACCAGGGGGCGAACCGGGGAGCTGTTTTTT
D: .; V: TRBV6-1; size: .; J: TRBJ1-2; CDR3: CASSENPGPSSGYTF; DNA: TGTGCCAGCAGTGAGAATCCGGGACCGTCCTCTGGCTACACCTTC
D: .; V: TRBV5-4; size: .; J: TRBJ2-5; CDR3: CASSLGHYQETQYF; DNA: TGTGCCAGCAGCCTAGGACACTACCAAGAGACCCAGTACTTC
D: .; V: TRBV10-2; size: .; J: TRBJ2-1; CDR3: CASSQTNNEQFF; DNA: TGCGCCAGCAGTCAGACCAACAATGAGCAGTTCTTC
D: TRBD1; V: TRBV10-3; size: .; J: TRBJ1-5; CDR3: CAISRDRGSNQPQHF; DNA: TGTGCCATCAGTAGGGACAGGGGCAGCAATCAGCCCCAGCATTTT
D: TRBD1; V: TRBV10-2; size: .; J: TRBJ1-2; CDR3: CASSESGQVYGYTF; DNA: TGCGCCAGCAGTGAGTCGGGACAGGTCTATGGCTACACCTTC
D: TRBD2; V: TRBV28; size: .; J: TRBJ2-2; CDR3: CASDGAGGPGELFF; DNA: TGTGCCTCGGATGGAGCGGGAGGGCCCGGGGAGCTGTTTTTT
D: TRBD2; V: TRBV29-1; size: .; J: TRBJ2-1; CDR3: CSVARGLAGGNEQFF; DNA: TGCAGCGTGGCTCGCGGACTAGCGGGAGGCAATGAGCAGTTCTTC
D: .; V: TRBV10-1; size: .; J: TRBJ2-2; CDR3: CASSEDPAGELFF; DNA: TGCGCCAGCAGTGAGGACCCCGCCGGGGAGCTGTTTTTT
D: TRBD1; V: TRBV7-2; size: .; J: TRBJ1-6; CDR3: CASSLTGHSPLHF; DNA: TGTGCCAGCAGCTTGACAGGGCATTCACCCCTCCACTTT
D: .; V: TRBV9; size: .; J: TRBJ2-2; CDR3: CASRSHGNKGGELFF; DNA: TGTGCCAGCAGGTCCCACGGGAATAAAGGTGGGGAGCTGTTTTTT
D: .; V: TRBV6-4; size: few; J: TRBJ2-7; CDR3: CASEPFYEQYF; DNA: TGTGCCAGCGAGCCGTTCTACGAGCAGTACTTC